This TCR beta chain was documented in a study of T cells in localized non-small cell lung cancer. To note about this clone: Its antigen is still unknown.

The CDR3 extends over 13 amino acids. J lost 0 bases, V lost 4 bases, and 2 bases had no gene match. Germline V gene sequence: CDR1 SQVTM, CDR2 ANQGSEA. Measured with immunoSEQ multiplex PCR; TCRdb has only the in-frame clones, and not every one. The data contain over a thousand clones, around 25% of them singletons. According to the study, adjacent lung free of atypia was obtained at least 2 cm from the tumor margin. General study results and limits: A higher density of T cells in blood coincided with extended overall survival. The appearance of a median 57 of the top 100 tumor clones was seen in adjacent lung.

V is TRBV29-1 and J is TRBJ2-7, with 8 bases identical to TRBD1. Sequencing used normal lung tissue next to the tumor, obtained before any cancer treatment. The receptor's source is a man aged 18 to 50 with stage II lung adenocarcinoma. The CDR3 region has the DNA TGCAGCGTTGGTGGACAGGGCTCCTACGAGCAGTACTTC. Protein product: CSVGGQGSYEQYF.